The clone carrying this T cell receptor beta chain was seen repeatedly, ten times or more. Its antigen remains unidentified. MiXCR was run by TCRdb on the multiplex PCR reads, yielding one entry per CDR3 protein. The repertoire holds around 130,000 distinct CDR3 sequences, 21% seen once, with over 2% in the top ten. This entry belongs to a study of breast tumors, draining lymph nodes, adjacent tissues. This CDR3 spans 17 amino acids. Germline CDR1 is SGHRS and CDR2 is YFSETQ. The ends lost 3 bases at V and 7 bases at J; junction bases unmatched: 10. Samples came from axillary lymph nodes draining the breast cancer. Study-wide results and limits: Tumor repertoires ranked between lymph nodes and nontumor tissue in diversity, with V and J gene preferences. Luminal-like breast cancer showed significantly greater tumor-nontumor repertoire similarity than basal-like breast cancer did. Data fit most tumor T cells coming from lymph node, expanding in tumor. The lymph node origin of tumor T cells was framed as consistent with a hypothesis, not demonstrated.

The genes are TRBV5-1 and TRBJ2-5; 15 positions match TRBD2. The material sequenced was axillary lymph node tissue. The receptor was derived from a female donor with breast cancer. Some clones in this sample may be carry-over from other donors' samples. The CDR3 bases are TGCGCCAGCAGCTCCACCGGACTAGCGGGAGGGCACTTGACCCAGTACTTC. Amino acids: CASSSTGLAGGHLTQYF.